This T cell receptor (beta chain) was identified during a study of blood T cell repertoires in COVID-19. In the study overall: Some COVID-19 samples were acute and others convalescent; all came from the United States, Italy and Spain. Nucleic acid was either cDNA or gDNA, and it came from T cells, B-cell-depleted T cells, or PBMCs.

Looked up from germline, CDR1 is MGHRA and CDR2 is YSYEKL. V shed 4 bases and J shed 2 bases, with 15 bases lying between them. The CDR3 length is 16 residues. In the original analysis: Estimation of nucleated cell counts was performed using reference gene primer amplification. TCRdb keeps only in-frame clones here, not all; method: immunoSEQ multiplex PCR. V, J and clone size are taken as reported in that table, and D and trimming were inferred from the DNA itself. The repertoire holds tens of thousands of clones, with about 84% as singletons. The TCR was taken from a human donor in a cohort sampled during active COVID-19. This chain links TRBV4-1 with TRBJ1-5; D may be TRBD1 (6 bases). The sequencing input was peripheral blood. The CDR3 bases are TGCGCCAGCAGCCCAACGGGGGGCGCGGGCAATCAGCCCCAGCATTTT. It codes for CASSPTGGAGNQPQHF.